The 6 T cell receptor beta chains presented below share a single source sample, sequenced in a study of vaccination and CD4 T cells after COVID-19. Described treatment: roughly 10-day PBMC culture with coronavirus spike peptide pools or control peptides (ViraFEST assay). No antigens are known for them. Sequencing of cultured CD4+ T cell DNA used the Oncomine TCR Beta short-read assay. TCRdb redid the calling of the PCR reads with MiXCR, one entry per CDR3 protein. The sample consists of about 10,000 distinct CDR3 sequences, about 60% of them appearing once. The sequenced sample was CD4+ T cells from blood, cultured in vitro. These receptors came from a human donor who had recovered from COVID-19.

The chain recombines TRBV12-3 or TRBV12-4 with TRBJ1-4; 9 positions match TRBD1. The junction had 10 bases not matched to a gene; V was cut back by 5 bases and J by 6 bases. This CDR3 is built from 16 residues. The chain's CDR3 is CASSRRTGVVHEKLFF. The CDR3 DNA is TGTGCCAGCAGTCGACGGACAGGGGTCGTACATGAAAAACTGTTTTTT.

CDR3 amino acids: CASSYAGWNTQYF. The CDR3 DNA follows: TGTGCCAGCAGTTACGCGGGTTGGAATACGCAGTATTTT. The gene calls are TRBV6-2 or TRBV6-3 and TRBJ2-3; possible D gene TRBD2, 5 bases. In germline, CDR1 is MNHEY, CDR2 SVGEGT. Trimming removed 2 bases at V and 7 bases at J, with 10 bases between. CDR3 length: 13 amino acids.

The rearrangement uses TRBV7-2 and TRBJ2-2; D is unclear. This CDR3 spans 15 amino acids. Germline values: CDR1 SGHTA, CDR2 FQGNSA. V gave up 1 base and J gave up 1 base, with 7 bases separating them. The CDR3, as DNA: TGTGCCAGCAGCTTAGAAGCCAGGAACACCGGGGAGCTGTTTTTT. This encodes CASSLEARNTGELFF.

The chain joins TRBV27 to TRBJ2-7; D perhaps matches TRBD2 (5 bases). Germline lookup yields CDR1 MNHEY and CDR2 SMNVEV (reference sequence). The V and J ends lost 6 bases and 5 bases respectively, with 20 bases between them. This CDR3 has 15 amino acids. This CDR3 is CASRSTTREGHEQYF. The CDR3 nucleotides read TGTGCCAGCAGATCCACTACGAGGGAAGGCCACGAGCAGTACTTC.

CDR3 bases: TGCAGCGTTGAGGACCCCAGGGGAGCGGGGGGTACCTACAATGAGCAGTTCTTC. It codes for CSVEDPRGAGGTYNEQFF. V gene TRBV29-1 combines with J gene TRBJ2-1, with 9 bases matching TRBD2. The CDR3 covers 18 residues. Germline CDR1 SQVTM, CDR2 ANQGSEA. V lost 3 bases to trimming and J lost 2 bases; unmatched junction nucleotides: 14.

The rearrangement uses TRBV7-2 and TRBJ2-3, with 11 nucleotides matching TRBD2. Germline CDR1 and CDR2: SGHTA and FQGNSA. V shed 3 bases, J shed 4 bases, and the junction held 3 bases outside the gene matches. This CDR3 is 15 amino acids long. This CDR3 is CASSFLAGGADTQYF. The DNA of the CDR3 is TGTGCCAGCAGCTTCCTAGCGGGGGGAGCAGATACGCAGTATTTT. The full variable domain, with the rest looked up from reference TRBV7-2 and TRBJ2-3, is GAGVSQSPSNKVTEKGKDVELRCDPISGHTALYWYRQSLGQGLEFLIYFQGNSAPDKSGLPSDRFSAERTGGSVSTLTIQRTQQEDSAVYLCASSFLAGGADTQYFGPGTRLTVL.